Described below is a single T cell receptor (beta chain) sequence and its context. No antigen is known for it. No much larger clone exists at a distance of one base, and base qualities are not known. Via the germline V gene (reference sequence), CDR1 is DFQATT and CDR2 SNEGSKA. After removal of 5 bases from V and 5 bases from J, the junction retains 6 bases not matched to a gene. The CDR3 contains 13 residues, cysteine and phenylalanine counted. The retained sequence is limited to the CDR3, 39 bases, with the frame set at the first base. The data stem from a study of T-cell memory formation after mild COVID-19 (dated by TCRdb to the early 2020s). Some background on the complete study: Most TCR sequence clusters were specific to one of the two donors. Longitudinal TCRalpha and TCRbeta repertoire sequencing tracked T-cell clones expanding and contracting after mild COVID-19 in a couple of donors. Two young, previously healthy adult volunteers made up the cohort, one male and one female. Overall study outcomes, separate from this receptor: Contracting CD4+ clones appeared mostly in the CM and EM memory subsets, whereas CD8+ clones were enriched in EMRA. From day 15 to 85, contracting clones showed balanced CD4/CD8 phenotypes, whereas a second wave of clones that expanded from day 15 to 37 leaned towards CD4+. Only two mild cases were covered in the study, and larger cohorts including severe cases with pre-infection samples were considered necessary. SARS-CoV-2 specificity of the second-wave clones peaking on day 37 was not confirmed. Some responding clones were detected in pre-infection memory, which suggested that pre-existing cross-reactive memory T cells had joined the SARS-CoV-2 response.

Ficoll-Paque density gradient centrifugation was the method used to isolate PBMCs. The instrument was an Illumina NovaSeq 6000. Using 5'RACE with constant-segment primers, TCRalpha and TCRbeta cDNA libraries were constructed, with sample barcodes and unique molecular identifiers added in the process. Trizol reagent was used to extract RNA from every sample. The libraries were amplified in two PCR steps, and the second step added a second sample barcode and Illumina TruSeq adapters. Sequencing of libraries was performed on an Illumina NovaSeq with 2 x 150 bp paired-end reads. The study's own analysis went as follows. Reads were demultiplexed and collapsed into UMI-guided consensus sequences with migec v1.2.7. With mixcr v2.1.11, UMI consensuses were aligned to TRA and TRB V and J templates and assembled into clonotypes. Clonotypes were classified as expanded or contracted when called significant by both edgeR and NoisET, with noise models trained on biological replicates. edgeR calls used a false discovery rate-adjusted p below 0.01 and a log2 fold-change threshold of 1. As an exploratory analysis of dynamics, PCA with hierarchical clustering was applied to max-normalized trajectories of the 1000 most abundant clonotypes. The CD4 or CD8 phenotype of responding clones was assigned using the separately sequenced CD4+ and CD8+ repertoires. TCRdb reran the public reads through fastp at Q25 and MiXCR, keeping productive beta chains. Each entry merges the rows of one CDR3 protein and shows their most common DNA and genes. TCRdb, not the authors, supplied the V and J calls. This sample gives about 560,000 distinct CDR3 sequences in total; 17% of them show up just once. The top ten clones comprise roughly 8% of the sample.

The sequence derives from an adult woman who had mild COVID-19 (a few samples of this study predate the infection). The sample titles of this study are shuffled in the database, so cell type and time point are left out; the donor was told from shared clones. What was sequenced was PBMCs or a T cell subset sorted from them (not recorded which). The rearranged segments are TRBV20-1 and TRBJ1-2, and TRBD1 aligns with 9 junction nucleotides. The sequence in DNA is TGCAGTGCTGGGGACAGGGTAGGGTATGGCTACACCTTC. This gives the protein CSAGDRVGYGYTF.